The entry below describes one T cell receptor (beta chain). Antigen unknown. This sample was included in a study of vaccination effects on CD4 cells after COVID-19. Overall study results and limits: Convalescent patients in the study were few, and early post-infection timepoints were absent.

CD4+ T cells specific for antigen were expanded with viral peptide pools by the ViraFEST assay before sequencing. Cultured cells yielded isolated CD4+ T cells after 10 days. Each participant was administered two doses of either the BNT162b2 or the mRNA-1273 vaccine. Vaccine recipients lacked prior SARS-CoV-2 infection and had negative nucleocapsid antibodies. Trimming removed 5 bases from V and 1 base from J; junction bases left unmatched: 5. Germline V CDR1 and CDR2: MNHEY, SVGAGI. The CDR3 loop spans 15 amino acids. Method: immunoSEQ multiplex PCR; TCRdb's copy keeps in-frame clones and lacks some. The table has around 16,000 clones, 70% seen once.

The sequence was collected from a human donor who received a COVID-19 vaccine. Specimen: CD4+ T cells from PBMCs cultured with SARS-CoV-2 spike peptides, collected after COVID-19 vaccination. This rearrangement joins TRBV6-5 to TRBJ2-7, with TRBD1 matching over 10 bases. CDR3 coding DNA: TGTGCCAGCAGTACCGGGACAGGGGATTCCTACGAGCAGTACTTC. Translated: CASSTGTGDSYEQYF.